The rows below give T cell receptor beta chains drawn from one sample of a study of T-cell memory formation after mild COVID-19. From the 5' RACE reads, TCRdb called clonotypes with MiXCR, one entry per CDR3 protein. This table holds hundreds of thousands of distinct CDR3 sequences, roughly 21% found once. Sequencing used PBMCs or a T cell subset sorted from them (not recorded which). The receptors originated from an adult woman who had mild COVID-19 (a few samples of this study predate the infection). Cell type and time point are not known. The CDR3 runs from the conserved cysteine through the conserved F or W. Each record gives: J gene, clone size, D gene, V gene, CDR3 protein, CDR3 DNA. D genes are given only for firm matches. Size is omitted from some rows. Given values are once, few, many or a class for expanded clones.

j_gene: TRBJ1-1
abundance: .
d_gene: .
v_gene: TRBV5-1
CDR3aa: CASSFASGFTNTEAFF
CDR3nt: TGCGCCAGCAGCTTTGCATCAGGTTTCACGAACACTGAAGCTTTCTTT

j_gene: TRBJ2-1
abundance: few
d_gene: TRBD2
v_gene: TRBV11-2
CDR3aa: CASSSTGLASYNEQFF
CDR3nt: TGTGCCAGCAGCTCAACGGGACTAGCCTCCTACAATGAGCAGTTCTTC

j_gene: TRBJ2-7
abundance: many
d_gene: .
v_gene: TRBV5-5
CDR3aa: CASSPEGLSNSYEQYF
CDR3nt: TGTGCCAGCAGCCCCGAGGGACTGTCGAACTCCTACGAGCAGTACTTC

j_gene: TRBJ2-1
abundance: .
d_gene: .
v_gene: TRBV5-6
CDR3aa: CLWVSSYNEQFF
CDR3nt: TGCCTGTGGGTAAGCTCCTACAATGAGCAGTTCTTC

j_gene: TRBJ2-1
abundance: .
d_gene: TRBD1
v_gene: TRBV7-6
CDR3aa: CASSPADRQPSYNEQFF
CDR3nt: TGTGCCAGCAGCCCAGCGGACAGGCAACCCTCCTACAATGAGCAGTTCTTC

j_gene: TRBJ2-7
abundance: .
d_gene: TRBD2
v_gene: TRBV5-1
CDR3aa: CASSPTIIAGSYEQYF
CDR3nt: TGCGCCAGCAGCCCCACAATAATAGCGGGTTCCTACGAGCAGTACTTC

j_gene: TRBJ2-2
abundance: few
d_gene: TRBD1
v_gene: TRBV5-1
CDR3aa: CASSLDGTGNTGELFF
CDR3nt: TGCGCCAGCAGCTTGGATGGGACAGGGAACACCGGGGAGCTGTTTTTT

j_gene: TRBJ1-1
abundance: .
d_gene: .
v_gene: TRBV7-2
CDR3aa: CASSLDVAEAFF
CDR3nt: TGTGCCAGCAGCTTAGATGTGGCTGAAGCTTTCTTT

j_gene: TRBJ2-2
abundance: few
d_gene: TRBD1
v_gene: TRBV29-1
CDR3aa: CSVGRGGELFF
CDR3nt: TGCAGCGTTGGCAGGGGGGGGGAGCTGTTTTTT

j_gene: TRBJ2-6
abundance: .
d_gene: .
v_gene: TRBV19
CDR3aa: CASPCWPGANVLTF
CDR3nt: TGTGCCAGCCCGTGCTGGCCTGGGGCCAACGTCCTGACTTTC

j_gene: TRBJ1-2
abundance: once
d_gene: .
v_gene: TRBV6-6
CDR3aa: CASSYSVEGNRYGYTF
CDR3nt: TGTGCCAGCAGTTACTCGGTGGAGGGAAACCGCTATGGCTACACCTTC

j_gene: TRBJ2-5
abundance: few
d_gene: TRBD1
v_gene: TRBV20-1
CDR3aa: CSAILTGGQETQYF
CDR3nt: TGCAGTGCCATCCTTACAGGGGGACAAGAGACCCAGTACTTC

j_gene: TRBJ2-4
abundance: once
d_gene: .
v_gene: TRBV12-3/TRBV12-4
CDR3aa: CASSLGDLYRGNF
CDR3nt: TGTGCCAGCAGTTTAGGGGACTTATACAGGGGTAACTTC

j_gene: TRBJ2-2
abundance: many
d_gene: TRBD2
v_gene: TRBV5-1
CDR3aa: CASSVTSALGSGELFF
CDR3nt: TGCGCCAGCAGCGTAACTAGCGCTCTCGGATCCGGGGAGCTGTTTTTT

j_gene: TRBJ2-5
abundance: few
d_gene: TRBD2
v_gene: TRBV2
CDR3aa: CASRGGSGRVSETQYF
CDR3nt: TGTGCCAGCAGGGGAGGGAGCGGGAGGGTATCGGAGACCCAGTACTTC

j_gene: TRBJ2-5
abundance: many
d_gene: .
v_gene: TRBV12-3/TRBV12-4
CDR3aa: CASSLRRRQETQYF
CDR3nt: TGTGCCAGCAGTTTACGGCGGAGACAAGAGACCCAGTACTTC

j_gene: TRBJ2-7
abundance: many
d_gene: TRBD1
v_gene: TRBV7-2
CDR3aa: CASSLDRGREQYF
CDR3nt: TGTGCCAGCAGCTTAGACAGGGGGCGCGAGCAGTACTTC

j_gene: TRBJ2-6
abundance: .
d_gene: .
v_gene: TRBV7-2
CDR3aa: CASSKGTTGYSGANVLTF
CDR3nt: TGTGCCAGCAGCAAAGGAACGACAGGCTACTCTGGGGCCAACGTCCTGACTTTC

j_gene: TRBJ2-3
abundance: .
d_gene: .
v_gene: TRBV5-6
CDR3aa: CASSLEGGGRNTQYF
CDR3nt: TGTGCCAGCAGCTTGGAAGGAGGGGGCAGAAATACGCAGTATTTT

j_gene: TRBJ2-3
abundance: few
d_gene: TRBD2
v_gene: TRBV7-9
CDR3aa: CASSPGLAGGSADTQYF
CDR3nt: TGTGCCAGCAGCCCAGGACTAGCGGGAGGATCCGCAGATACGCAGTATTTT

j_gene: TRBJ2-5
abundance: .
d_gene: TRBD1
v_gene: TRBV7-2
CDR3aa: CASSRTGGKEETQYF
CDR3nt: TGTGCCAGCAGCAGGACAGGGGGCAAGGAAGAGACCCAGTACTTC

j_gene: TRBJ2-1
abundance: few
d_gene: .
v_gene: TRBV7-9
CDR3aa: CASSRRVGNEQFF
CDR3nt: TGTGCCAGCAGCCGAAGAGTGGGCAATGAGCAGTTCTTC

j_gene: TRBJ2-3
abundance: many
d_gene: TRBD1
v_gene: TRBV5-1
CDR3aa: CASSPGTGGSDTQYF
CDR3nt: TGCGCCAGCAGCCCTGGGACAGGGGGCAGCGATACGCAGTATTTT

j_gene: TRBJ2-3
abundance: .
d_gene: TRBD2
v_gene: TRBV28
CDR3aa: CASRRWGRATDTQYF
CDR3nt: TGTGCCAGCAGACGCTGGGGGAGGGCCACAGATACGCAGTATTTT

j_gene: TRBJ2-5
abundance: few
d_gene: TRBD2
v_gene: TRBV5-1
CDR3aa: CASSSTSSQVETQYF
CDR3nt: TGCGCCAGCTCCTCGACTAGCAGCCAAGTGGAGACCCAGTACTTC

j_gene: TRBJ2-7
abundance: .
d_gene: TRBD2
v_gene: TRBV12-3/TRBV12-4
CDR3aa: CASSSPRTSGGYYEQYF
CDR3nt: TGTGCCAGCAGTTCCCCCCGGACTAGCGGGGGGTACTACGAGCAGTACTTC

j_gene: TRBJ2-1
abundance: .
d_gene: TRBD2
v_gene: TRBV7-2
CDR3aa: CASSLAGTSGSYNEQFF
CDR3nt: TGTGCCAGCAGCTTAGCCGGGACTAGCGGGAGCTACAATGAGCAGTTCTTC

j_gene: TRBJ2-1
abundance: many
d_gene: .
v_gene: TRBV2
CDR3aa: CASRDGEPSYNEQFF
CDR3nt: TGTGCCAGCAGAGACGGGGAACCCTCCTACAATGAGCAGTTCTTC

j_gene: TRBJ2-2
abundance: .
d_gene: .
v_gene: TRBV4-2
CDR3aa: CASSHADRYTGELFF
CDR3nt: TGTGCCAGCAGCCACGCCGACCGCTACACCGGGGAGCTGTTTTTT

j_gene: TRBJ2-1
abundance: .
d_gene: TRBD2
v_gene: TRBV12-3/TRBV12-4
CDR3aa: CASRPGDLTSGFHHYNEQFF
CDR3nt: TGTGCCAGCAGGCCAGGGGATCTAACTAGCGGGTTCCATCACTACAATGAGCAGTTCTTC

j_gene: TRBJ1-1
abundance: .
d_gene: .
v_gene: TRBV7-7
CDR3aa: CASSDDDREAFF
CDR3nt: TGTGCCAGCAGCGACGATGACAGGGAAGCTTTCTTT

j_gene: TRBJ2-7
abundance: .
d_gene: .
v_gene: TRBV3-1
CDR3aa: CASSRTDEQYF
CDR3nt: TGTGCCAGCAGTAGGACTGACGAGCAGTACTTC

j_gene: TRBJ2-4
abundance: .
d_gene: TRBD1
v_gene: TRBV7-2
CDR3aa: CASNQGGWAGRNIQYF
CDR3nt: TGTGCCAGCAACCAAGGGGGCTGGGCAGGGAGAAACATTCAGTACTTC

j_gene: TRBJ1-1
abundance: .
d_gene: .
v_gene: TRBV5-1
CDR3aa: CASSLDLVNTEAFF
CDR3nt: TGCGCCAGCAGCTTGGACCTAGTGAACACTGAAGCTTTCTTT

j_gene: TRBJ2-3
abundance: few
d_gene: .
v_gene: TRBV6-5
CDR3aa: CASSYPLTDTQYF
CDR3nt: TGTGCCAGCAGTTACCCTCTCACAGATACGCAGTATTTT

j_gene: TRBJ1-1
abundance: .
d_gene: TRBD1
v_gene: TRBV19
CDR3aa: CASRGQGAARAFF
CDR3nt: TGTGCCAGTAGGGGCCAGGGGGCCGCTCGAGCTTTCTTT

j_gene: TRBJ2-1
abundance: few
d_gene: .
v_gene: TRBV4-1
CDR3aa: CASSQERRGALNEQFF
CDR3nt: TGCGCCAGCAGCCAAGAGAGGAGGGGGGCCCTCAATGAGCAGTTCTTC

j_gene: TRBJ2-1
abundance: many
d_gene: TRBD1
v_gene: TRBV7-9
CDR3aa: CASSSPDRVDNEQFF
CDR3nt: TGTGCCAGCAGCTCCCCGGACAGGGTGGACAATGAGCAGTTCTTC

j_gene: TRBJ2-3
abundance: few
d_gene: .
v_gene: TRBV7-3
CDR3aa: CASSTQVTDTQYF
CDR3nt: TGTGCCAGCAGCACACAGGTCACAGATACGCAGTATTTT

j_gene: TRBJ1-2
abundance: few
d_gene: .
v_gene: TRBV12-3/TRBV12-4
CDR3aa: CASSLPDSPTGYTF
CDR3nt: TGTGCCAGCAGTTTACCCGACAGCCCCACCGGCTACACCTTC

j_gene: TRBJ2-7
abundance: few
d_gene: TRBD2
v_gene: TRBV9
CDR3aa: CASSPRRGGVYEQYF
CDR3nt: TGTGCCAGCAGCCCCCGGCGGGGGGGAGTCTACGAGCAGTACTTC

j_gene: TRBJ2-7
abundance: few
d_gene: .
v_gene: TRBV23-1
CDR3aa: CASSRQTQLGYEQYF
CDR3nt: TGCGCCAGCAGTCGCCAAACTCAACTGGGCTACGAGCAGTACTTC

j_gene: TRBJ2-7
abundance: few
d_gene: TRBD2
v_gene: TRBV7-2
CDR3aa: CASSRTSEYFEQYF
CDR3nt: TGTGCCAGCAGCCGGACTAGCGAATATTTCGAGCAGTACTTC

j_gene: TRBJ2-1
abundance: few
d_gene: .
v_gene: TRBV7-9
CDR3aa: CASSLVGGYEQFF
CDR3nt: TGTGCCAGCAGCTTAGTTGGGGGCTATGAGCAGTTCTTC

j_gene: TRBJ1-1
abundance: .
d_gene: TRBD1
v_gene: TRBV6-5
CDR3aa: CASSYGTGDTEAFF
CDR3nt: TGTGCCAGCAGTTACGGGACAGGGGACACTGAAGCTTTCTTT

j_gene: TRBJ2-3
abundance: .
d_gene: .
v_gene: TRBV7-2
CDR3aa: CASSLVSGGRGTDTQYF
CDR3nt: TGTGCCAGCAGCTTAGTTTCAGGCGGCAGGGGCACAGATACGCAGTATTTT

j_gene: TRBJ2-5
abundance: .
d_gene: .
v_gene: TRBV2
CDR3aa: CASTPGLGGETQYF
CDR3nt: TGTGCCAGCACCCCGGGCCTAGGTGGGGAGACCCAGTACTTC

j_gene: TRBJ2-7
abundance: .
d_gene: TRBD1
v_gene: TRBV7-9
CDR3aa: CASSGQGIVDYEQYF
CDR3nt: TGTGCCAGCAGCGGACAGGGGATCGTGGACTACGAGCAGTACTTC

j_gene: TRBJ1-1
abundance: few
d_gene: TRBD1
v_gene: TRBV2
CDR3aa: CASRPDRAKAFF
CDR3nt: TGTGCCAGCAGGCCTGACAGGGCCAAAGCTTTCTTT

j_gene: TRBJ2-2
abundance: .
d_gene: .
v_gene: TRBV12-3/TRBV12-4
CDR3aa: CASSPRAGGELFF
CDR3nt: TGTGCCAGCAGTCCCAGGGCGGGCGGGGAGCTGTTTTTT

j_gene: TRBJ1-4
abundance: .
d_gene: .
v_gene: TRBV2
CDR3aa: CAITRDWGEKLFF
CDR3nt: TGTGCCATCACCCGGGATTGGGGCGAAAAACTGTTTTTT

j_gene: TRBJ2-1
abundance: .
d_gene: TRBD2
v_gene: TRBV9
CDR3aa: CASSVPGTSGYNEQFF
CDR3nt: TGTGCCAGCAGCGTTCCCGGGACTAGCGGGTACAATGAGCAGTTCTTC

j_gene: TRBJ2-5
abundance: .
d_gene: .
v_gene: TRBV7-2
CDR3aa: CASSDVVGETQYF
CDR3nt: TGTGCCAGCAGCGACGTAGTGGGGGAGACCCAGTACTTC

j_gene: TRBJ2-2
abundance: few
d_gene: TRBD2
v_gene: TRBV5-6
CDR3aa: CASSSLFASGIQNTGELFF
CDR3nt: TGTGCCAGCAGCTCCCTATTTGCTAGCGGGATACAGAACACCGGGGAGCTGTTTTTT